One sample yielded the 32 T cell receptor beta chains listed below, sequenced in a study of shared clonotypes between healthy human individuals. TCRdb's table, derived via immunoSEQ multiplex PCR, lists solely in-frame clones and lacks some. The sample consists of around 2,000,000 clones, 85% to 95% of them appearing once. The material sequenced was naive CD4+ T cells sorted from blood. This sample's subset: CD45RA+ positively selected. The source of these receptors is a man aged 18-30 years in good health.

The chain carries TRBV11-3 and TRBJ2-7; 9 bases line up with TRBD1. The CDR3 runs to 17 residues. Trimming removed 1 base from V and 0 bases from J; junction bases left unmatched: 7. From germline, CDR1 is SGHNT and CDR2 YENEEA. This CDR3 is CASSLGGQGPSSYEQYF. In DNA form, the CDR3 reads TGTGCCAGCAGCTTAGGGGGACAGGGACCGAGCTCCTACGAGCAGTACTTC.

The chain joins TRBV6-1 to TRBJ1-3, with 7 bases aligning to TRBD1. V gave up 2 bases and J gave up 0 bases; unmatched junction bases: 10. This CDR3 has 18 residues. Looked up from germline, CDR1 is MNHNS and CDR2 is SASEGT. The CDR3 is CASSEPSRQGVSGNTIYF. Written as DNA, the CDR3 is TGTGCCAGCAGTGAACCCTCCCGACAGGGCGTCTCTGGAAACACCATATATTTT.

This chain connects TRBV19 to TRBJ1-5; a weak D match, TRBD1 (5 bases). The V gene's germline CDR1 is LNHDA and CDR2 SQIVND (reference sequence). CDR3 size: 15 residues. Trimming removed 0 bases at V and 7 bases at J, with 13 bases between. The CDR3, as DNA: TGTGCCAGTAGTATAGACGGGCAGGGTTGGCAGCCCCAGCATTTT. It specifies CASSIDGQGWQPQHF.

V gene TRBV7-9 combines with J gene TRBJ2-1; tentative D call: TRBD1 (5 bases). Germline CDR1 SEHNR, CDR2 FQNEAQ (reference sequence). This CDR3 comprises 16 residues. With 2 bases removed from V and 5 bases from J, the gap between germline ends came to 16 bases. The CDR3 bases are TGTGCCAGCAGCTTAATGGAGACAAAGGGGAACAATGAGCAGTTCTTC. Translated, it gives CASSLMETKGNNEQFF.

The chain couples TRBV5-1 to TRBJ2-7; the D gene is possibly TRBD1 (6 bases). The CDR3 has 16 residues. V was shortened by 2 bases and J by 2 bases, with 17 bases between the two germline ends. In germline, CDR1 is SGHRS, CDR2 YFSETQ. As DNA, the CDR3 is TGCGCCAGCAGCTTCCCCGACAGGAGAAGCCCCTACGAGCAGTACTTC. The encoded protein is CASSFPDRRSPYEQYF. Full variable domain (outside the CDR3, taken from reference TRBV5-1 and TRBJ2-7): KAGVTQTPRYLIKTRGQQVTLSCSPISGHRSVSWYQQTPGQGLQFLFEYFSETQRNKGNFPGRFSGRQFSNSRSEMNVSTLELGDSALYLCASSFPDRRSPYEQYFGPGTRLTVT.

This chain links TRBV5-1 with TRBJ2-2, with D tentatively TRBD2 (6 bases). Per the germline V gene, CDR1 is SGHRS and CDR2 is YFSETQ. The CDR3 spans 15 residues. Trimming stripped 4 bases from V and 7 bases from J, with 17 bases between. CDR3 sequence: CASSPWTPGVGELFF. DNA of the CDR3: TGCGCCAGCAGCCCATGGACCCCGGGAGTCGGGGAGCTGTTTTTT.

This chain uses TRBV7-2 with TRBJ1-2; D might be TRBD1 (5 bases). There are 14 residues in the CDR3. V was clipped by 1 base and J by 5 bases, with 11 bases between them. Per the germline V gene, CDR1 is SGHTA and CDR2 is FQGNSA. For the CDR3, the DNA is TGTGCCAGCAGCTTAGGGGCGGGACCTTATGGCTACACCTTC. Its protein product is CASSLGAGPYGYTF.

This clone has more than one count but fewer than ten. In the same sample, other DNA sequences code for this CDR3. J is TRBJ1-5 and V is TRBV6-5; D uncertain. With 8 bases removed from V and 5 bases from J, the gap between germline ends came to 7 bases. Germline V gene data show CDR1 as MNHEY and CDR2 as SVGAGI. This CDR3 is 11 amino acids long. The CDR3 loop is CASGRDQPQHF. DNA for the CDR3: TGTGCCAGCGGTCGAGATCAGCCCCAGCATTTT.

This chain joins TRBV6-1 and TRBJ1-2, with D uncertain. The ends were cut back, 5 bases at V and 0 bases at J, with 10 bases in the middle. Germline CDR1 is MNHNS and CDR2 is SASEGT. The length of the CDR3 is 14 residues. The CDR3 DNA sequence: TGTGCCAGCAGTAAACAGTCAGCTAACTATGGCTACACCTTC. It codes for CASSKQSANYGYTF.

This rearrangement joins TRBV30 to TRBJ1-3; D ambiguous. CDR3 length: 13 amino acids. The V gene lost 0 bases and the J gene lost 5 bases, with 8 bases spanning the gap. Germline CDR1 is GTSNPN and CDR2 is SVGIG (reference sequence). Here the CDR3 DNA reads TGTGCCTGGAGTGTATTGGGGAGAAACACCATATATTTT. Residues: CAWSVLGRNTIYF.

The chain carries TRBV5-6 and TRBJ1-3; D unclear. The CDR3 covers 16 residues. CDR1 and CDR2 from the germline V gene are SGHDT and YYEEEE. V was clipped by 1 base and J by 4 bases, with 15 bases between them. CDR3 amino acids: CASSLFGDERGNTIYF. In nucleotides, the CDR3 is TGTGCCAGCAGCTTGTTTGGCGACGAAAGGGGAAACACCATATATTTT.

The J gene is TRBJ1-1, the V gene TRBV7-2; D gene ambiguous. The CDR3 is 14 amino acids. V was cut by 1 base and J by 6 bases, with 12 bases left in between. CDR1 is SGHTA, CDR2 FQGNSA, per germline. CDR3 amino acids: CASSLVSQVSEAFF. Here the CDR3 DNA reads TGTGCCAGCAGCTTAGTGTCGCAGGTTTCTGAAGCTTTCTTT.

In DNA form, the CDR3 reads TGTGCCAGTAGTACCCGAGGAGGGGGGGATGAAAAACTGTTTTTT. It yields the protein CASSTRGGGDEKLFF. The V gene is TRBV19, the J gene TRBJ1-4; tentative D call: TRBD1 (6 bases). This CDR3 region has 15 residues. Trimming pared 4 bases from V and 6 bases from J, leaving 15 bases between. Germline CDR1 LNHDA, CDR2 SQIVND (reference sequence). Full variable domain (missing parts from reference TRBV19 and TRBJ1-4): DGGITQSPKYLFRKEGQNVTLSCEQNLNHDAMYWYRQDPGQGLRLIYYSQIVNDFQKGDIAEGYSVSREKKESFPLTVTSAQKNPTAFYLCASSTRGGGDEKLFFGSGTQLSVL.

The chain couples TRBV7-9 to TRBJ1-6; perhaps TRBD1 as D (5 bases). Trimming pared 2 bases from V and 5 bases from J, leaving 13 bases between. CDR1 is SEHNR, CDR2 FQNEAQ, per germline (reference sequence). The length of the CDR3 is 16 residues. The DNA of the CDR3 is TGTGCCAGCAGCTTAAGTGGGGGAGATCATAATTCACCCCTCCACTTT. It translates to CASSLSGGDHNSPLHF.

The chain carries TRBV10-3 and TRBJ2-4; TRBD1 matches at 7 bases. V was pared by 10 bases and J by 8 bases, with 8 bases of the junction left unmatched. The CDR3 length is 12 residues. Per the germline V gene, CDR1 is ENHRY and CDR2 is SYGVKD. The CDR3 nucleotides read TGTGCCACCGTTGGGACAGTAGACATTCAGTACTTC. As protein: CATVGTVDIQYF.

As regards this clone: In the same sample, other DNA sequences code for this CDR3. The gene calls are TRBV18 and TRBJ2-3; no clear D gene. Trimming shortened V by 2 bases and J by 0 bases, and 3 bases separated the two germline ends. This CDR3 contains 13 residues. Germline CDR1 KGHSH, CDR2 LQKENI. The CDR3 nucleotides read TGTGCCAGCTCACCAACTAGCACAGATACGCAGTATTTT. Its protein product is CASSPTSTDTQYF.

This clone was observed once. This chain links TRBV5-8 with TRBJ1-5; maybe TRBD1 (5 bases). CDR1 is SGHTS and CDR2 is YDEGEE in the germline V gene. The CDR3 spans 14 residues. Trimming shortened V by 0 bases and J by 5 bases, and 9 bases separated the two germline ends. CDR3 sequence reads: CASSLGRVDQPQHF. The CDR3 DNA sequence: TGTGCCAGCAGCTTGGGCAGGGTGGATCAGCCCCAGCATTTT.

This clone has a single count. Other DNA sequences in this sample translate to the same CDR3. CDR3 sequence reads: CASRNRGNQPQHF. CDR3 in DNA: TGTGCCAGCAGAAACAGGGGCAATCAGCCCCAGCATTTT. The V call is TRBV27, the J call TRBJ1-5; possibly TRBD1 for D (6 bases). Per germline, CDR1 MNHEY and CDR2 SMNVEV (reference sequence). This CDR3 has 13 residues. Trimming stripped 6 bases from V and 2 bases from J, with 8 bases between.

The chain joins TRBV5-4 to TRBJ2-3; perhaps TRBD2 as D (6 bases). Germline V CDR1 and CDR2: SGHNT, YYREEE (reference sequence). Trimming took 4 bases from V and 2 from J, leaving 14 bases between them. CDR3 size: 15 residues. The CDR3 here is CASSHEIAATDTQYF. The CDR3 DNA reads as TGTGCCAGCAGCCACGAGATAGCGGCCACAGATACGCAGTATTTT.

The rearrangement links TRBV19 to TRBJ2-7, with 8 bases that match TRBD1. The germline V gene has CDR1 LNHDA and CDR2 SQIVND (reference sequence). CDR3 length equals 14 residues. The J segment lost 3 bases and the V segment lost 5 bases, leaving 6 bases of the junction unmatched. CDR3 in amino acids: CASSRQGFLYEQYF. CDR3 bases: TGTGCCAGTAGTCGACAGGGGTTCCTCTACGAGCAGTACTTC. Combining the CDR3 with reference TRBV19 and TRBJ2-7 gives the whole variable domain DGGITQSPKYLFRKEGQNVTLSCEQNLNHDAMYWYRQDPGQGLRLIYYSQIVNDFQKGDIAEGYSVSREKKESFPLTVTSAQKNPTAFYLCASSRQGFLYEQYFGPGTRLTVT.

The CDR3 nucleotides read TGTGCCAGCAGTGTACGACAGGGGGCGAACTATGGCTACACCTTC. As protein: CASSVRQGANYGYTF. This chain connects TRBV2 to TRBJ1-2, with 10 nucleotides matching TRBD1. With V trimmed by 4 bases and J by 2 bases, 4 bases remained unmatched. This CDR3 has 15 amino acids. Germline loops: CDR1 SNHLY, CDR2 FYNNEI.

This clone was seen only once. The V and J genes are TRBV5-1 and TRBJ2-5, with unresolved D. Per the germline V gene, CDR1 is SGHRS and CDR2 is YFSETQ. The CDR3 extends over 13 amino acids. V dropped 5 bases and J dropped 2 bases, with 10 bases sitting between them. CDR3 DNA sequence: TGCGCCAGCAGAAGTCGAGTACAAGAGACCCAGTACTTC. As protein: CASRSRVQETQYF.

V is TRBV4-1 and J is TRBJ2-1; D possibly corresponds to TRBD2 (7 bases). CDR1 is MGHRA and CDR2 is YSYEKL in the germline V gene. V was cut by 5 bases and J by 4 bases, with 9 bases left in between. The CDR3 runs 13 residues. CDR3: CASSGGAYNEQFF. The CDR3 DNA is TGCGCCAGCAGCGGGGGGGCGTACAATGAGCAGTTCTTC.

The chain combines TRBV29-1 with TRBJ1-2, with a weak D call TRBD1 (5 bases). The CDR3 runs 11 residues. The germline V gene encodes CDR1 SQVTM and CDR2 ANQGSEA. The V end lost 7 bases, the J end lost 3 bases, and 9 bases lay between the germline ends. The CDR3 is CSGGEDYGYTF. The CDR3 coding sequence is TGCAGCGGGGGGGAGGACTATGGCTACACCTTC. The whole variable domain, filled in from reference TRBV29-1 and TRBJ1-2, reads SAVISQKPSRDICQRGTSLTIQCQVDSQVTMMFWYRQQPGQSLTLIATANQGSEATYESGFVIDKFPISRPNLTFSTLTVSNMSPEDSSIYLCSGGEDYGYTFGSGTRLTVV.

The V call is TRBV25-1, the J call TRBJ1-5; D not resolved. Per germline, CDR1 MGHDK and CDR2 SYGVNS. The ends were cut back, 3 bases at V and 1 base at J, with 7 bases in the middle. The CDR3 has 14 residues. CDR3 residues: CASSDGNSNQPQHF. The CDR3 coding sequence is TGTGCCAGCAGTGACGGAAACAGCAATCAGCCCCAGCATTTT.

DNA for the CDR3: TGTGCCAGCGGAGGCCTCCCGGGTCGGGGCTATGGCTACACCTTC. Its translation is CASGGLPGRGYGYTF. The rearrangement uses TRBV7-2 and TRBJ1-2; D is unresolved. Germline V lookup: CDR1 SGHTA, CDR2 FQGNSA. Between the trimmed V and J ends, which lost 8 bases and 4 bases, there was a span of 20 bases. This CDR3 contains 15 residues.

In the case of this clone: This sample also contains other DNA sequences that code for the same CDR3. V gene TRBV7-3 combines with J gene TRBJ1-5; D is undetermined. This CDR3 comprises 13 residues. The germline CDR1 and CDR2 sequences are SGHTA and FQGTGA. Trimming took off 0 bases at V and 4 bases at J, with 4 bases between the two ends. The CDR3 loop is CASSLTANQPQHF. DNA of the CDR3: TGTGCCAGCAGCTTAACAGCTAATCAGCCCCAGCATTTT.

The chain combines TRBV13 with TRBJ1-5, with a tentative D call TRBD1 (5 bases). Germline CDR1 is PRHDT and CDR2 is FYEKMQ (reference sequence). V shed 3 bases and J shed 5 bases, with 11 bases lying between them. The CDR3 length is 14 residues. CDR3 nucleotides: TGTGCCAGCAGCTTCTGGGGCCTGGATCAGCCCCAGCATTTT. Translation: CASSFWGLDQPQHF.

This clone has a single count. CDR3 region: CASSIDSASGTYEQYF. The CDR3, as DNA: TGTGCCAGTAGTATAGATTCGGCTAGCGGGACCTACGAGCAGTACTTC. The chain couples TRBV19 to TRBJ2-7, with TRBD2 identical over 9 bases. The CDR3 covers 16 residues. With V trimmed by 0 bases and J by 2 bases, 5 bases remained unmatched. Germline loops: CDR1 LNHDA, CDR2 SQIVND (reference sequence). The full variable domain, with the rest looked up from reference TRBV19 and TRBJ2-7, is DGGITQSPKYLFRKEGQNVTLSCEQNLNHDAMYWYRQDPGQGLRLIYYSQIVNDFQKGDIAEGYSVSREKKESFPLTVTSAQKNPTAFYLCASSIDSASGTYEQYFGPGTRLTVT.

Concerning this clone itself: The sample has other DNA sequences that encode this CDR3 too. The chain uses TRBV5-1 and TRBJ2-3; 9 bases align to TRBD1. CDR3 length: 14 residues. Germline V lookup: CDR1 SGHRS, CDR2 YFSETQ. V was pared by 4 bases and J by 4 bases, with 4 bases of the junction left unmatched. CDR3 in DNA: TGCGCCAGCAGCCCGGGACAGGGCGCAGATACGCAGTATTTT. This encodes CASSPGQGADTQYF. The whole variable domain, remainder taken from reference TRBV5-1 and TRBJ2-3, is KAGVTQTPRYLIKTRGQQVTLSCSPISGHRSVSWYQQTPGQGLQFLFEYFSETQRNKGNFPGRFSGRQFSNSRSEMNVSTLELGDSALYLCASSPGQGADTQYFGPGTRLTVL.

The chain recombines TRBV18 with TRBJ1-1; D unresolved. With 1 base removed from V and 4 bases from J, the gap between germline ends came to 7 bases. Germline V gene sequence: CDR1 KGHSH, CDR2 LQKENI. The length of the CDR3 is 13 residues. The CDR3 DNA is TGTGCCAGCTCACCACAAGTGTCCACTGAAGCTTTCTTT. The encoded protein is CASSPQVSTEAFF.

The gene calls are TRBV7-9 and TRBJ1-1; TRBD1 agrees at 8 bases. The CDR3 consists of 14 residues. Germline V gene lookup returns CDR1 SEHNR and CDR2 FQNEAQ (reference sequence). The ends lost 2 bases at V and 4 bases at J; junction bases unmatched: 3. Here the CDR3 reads CASSLIQGATEAFF. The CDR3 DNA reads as TGTGCCAGCAGCTTAATTCAGGGGGCCACTGAAGCTTTCTTT. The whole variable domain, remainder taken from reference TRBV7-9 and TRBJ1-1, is DTGVSQNPRHKITKRGQNVTFRCDPISEHNRLYWYRQTLGQGPEFLTYFQNEAQLEKSRLLSDRFSAERPKGSFSTLEIQRTEQGDSAMYLCASSLIQGATEAFFGQGTRLTVV.